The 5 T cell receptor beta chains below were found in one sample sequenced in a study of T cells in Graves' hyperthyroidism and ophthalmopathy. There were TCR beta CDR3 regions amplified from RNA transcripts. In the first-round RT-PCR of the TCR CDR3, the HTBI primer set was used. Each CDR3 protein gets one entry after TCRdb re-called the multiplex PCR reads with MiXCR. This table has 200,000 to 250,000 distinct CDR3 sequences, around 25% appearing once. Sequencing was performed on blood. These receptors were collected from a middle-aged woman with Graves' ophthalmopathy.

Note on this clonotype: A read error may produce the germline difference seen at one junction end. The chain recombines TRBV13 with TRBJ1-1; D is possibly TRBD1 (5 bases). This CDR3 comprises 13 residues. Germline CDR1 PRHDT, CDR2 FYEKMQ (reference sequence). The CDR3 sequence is CASSYRGNTEASF. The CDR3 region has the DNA TGTGCCAGCAGCTATAGGGGTAACACTGAAGCTTCCTTT.

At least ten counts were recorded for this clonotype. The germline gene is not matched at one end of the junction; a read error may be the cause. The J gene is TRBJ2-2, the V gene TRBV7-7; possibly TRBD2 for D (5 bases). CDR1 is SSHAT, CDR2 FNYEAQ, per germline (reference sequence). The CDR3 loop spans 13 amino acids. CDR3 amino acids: CASSLVGDGELFF. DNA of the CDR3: TGTGCTAGCAGCTTAGTCGGGGACGGGGAGCTGTTTTTT.

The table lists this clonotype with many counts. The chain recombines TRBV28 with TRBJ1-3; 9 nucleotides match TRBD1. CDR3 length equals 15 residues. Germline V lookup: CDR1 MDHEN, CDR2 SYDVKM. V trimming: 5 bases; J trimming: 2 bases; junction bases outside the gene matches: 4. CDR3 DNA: TGTGCCAGCAGTGGAGGGACAGGGACTGGAAACACCATATATTTT. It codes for CASSGGTGTGNTIYF.

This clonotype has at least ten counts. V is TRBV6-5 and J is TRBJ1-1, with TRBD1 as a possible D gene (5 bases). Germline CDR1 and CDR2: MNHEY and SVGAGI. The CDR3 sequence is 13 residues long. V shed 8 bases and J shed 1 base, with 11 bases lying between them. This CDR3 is CASVRDSNTEAFF. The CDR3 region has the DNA TGTGCCAGCGTCAGGGACTCGAACACTGAAGCTTTCTTT.

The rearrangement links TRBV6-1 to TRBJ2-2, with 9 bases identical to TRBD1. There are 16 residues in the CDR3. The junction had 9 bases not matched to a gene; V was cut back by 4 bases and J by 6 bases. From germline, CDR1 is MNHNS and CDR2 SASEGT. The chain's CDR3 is CASSARDRAKAGELFF. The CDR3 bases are TGTGCCAGCAGTGCCCGGGACAGGGCCAAGGCCGGGGAGCTGTTTTTT.